The text below deals with one TCR beta chain. Its specific antigen is unknown. No much larger clonotype is one base removed from it; base qualities were not supplied. Set within a cohort of healthcare workers in London, UK, this nested case-control study involved weekly PCR testing of nasopharyngeal swabs along with blood sampling. Healthcare workers were recruited during the week of the UK lockdown, between 23 and 31 March 2020, and followed weekly for up to roughly 16 weeks. The CDR3 has 14 amino acids, counting the end cysteine and phenylalanine. Only the CDR3 part of the read is kept: 42 bases, read in frame from the first base. CDR1 is given as KGHSH and CDR2 as LQKENI, both from the germline V gene. Trimming takes 3 bases from V and 7 bases from J, and the germline ends sit 10 bases apart. These data come from a study of early T cells in non-severe SARS-CoV-2 infection (dated by TCRdb to the early 2020s). About the investigation overall: TCR sequencing used bulk RNA from unsorted whole blood, so alpha and beta chains could not be paired.

Libraries came from 5' RACE. These reads were obtained on a NextSeq 500. In the TCR library protocol, unique molecular identifiers were attached to individual cDNA molecules to correct for PCR bias and sequencing error. Both TCR alpha and beta chains were sequenced, and tight co-correlation was observed between alpha and beta sequence abundances in each sample. For the original study's pipeline: Decombinator V4 was used to annotate the V gene, J gene and CDR3 of the TCR sequences. Expanded TCRs were defined as changing significantly between any two time points under a Poisson model with p below 0.0001. TCR abundances were normalised to the total number of TCRs sequenced per sample and were expressed as counts per million. MAIT TCRs were defined by TRAV1-2 paired with TRAJ12, TRAJ20 or TRAJ33, and iNKT TCRs by TRAV10 paired with TRAJ18. VDJdb, accessed 1 November 2021, was searched for CMV, EBV and SARS-CoV-2 annotated TCRs, with TCRs annotated for multiple antigens excluded. Clones were called with MiXCR by TCRdb after fastp trimmed the public reads at Q25, and only in-frame beta chains were retained. Rows are combined by CDR3 protein, so each entry shows the most common genes and DNA. Here the V and J calls rest on TCRdb's processing, not on the authors' analysis. The sample table holds some 61,000 distinct CDR3 sequences, of which 7.5% to 9.5% were seen once. The ten largest clones capture 3.9% of the sample.

The study at large found these results: VDJdb matching was skewed toward anti-spike CD8 responses, so virus-specific expansions were likely underestimated and private and CD4 specificities were missed.

This sequence was found in an adult who was a healthcare worker with PCR-confirmed SARS-CoV-2 infection or an uninfected control (not recorded which). Sequencing used whole blood, obtained at baseline. The chain is assembled from TRBV18 and TRBJ1-6; the D gene identity is not certain. The bases are TGTGCCAGCTCACCCGACGTAGGGAATTCACCCCTCCACTTT. Its coded protein is CASSPDVGNSPLHF.